The TCR beta chain described here comes from a study of blood T cells in healthy people across ages. The CDR3 sequence is 14 residues long. Germline values: CDR1 SGHAT, CDR2 FQDESV (reference sequence). V was trimmed by 5 bases and J by 2 bases, leaving 12 bases between them. Using a J-beta primer mix together with a sample-barcoded 5' primer, a second PCR was run for roughly 7 to 12 cycles. A 12-random-nucleotide template-switch adaptor tagged each cDNA molecule. TCRdb re-called the 5' RACE reads with MiXCR, one entry per CDR3 protein. In the table there are around 1.7 million distinct CDR3 sequences, 25% to 30% of which are singletons. This clonotype was observed at least ten times.

The TCR was taken from a woman aged 25 to 39 in good health. The V and J genes are TRBV11-1 and TRBJ2-5, with D possibly matching TRBD1 (6 bases). Sequencing was done on a sample of blood. Here the CDR3 reads CASSPWTAQETQYF. CDR3 sequence (DNA): TGTGCCAGCAGCCCCTGGACAGCACAAGAGACCCAGTACTTC.